The source of this T cell receptor beta chain is a study of cytomegalovirus exposure and HLA in healthy donors. For the study at large: The approximately 120 validation repertoires were produced on the same platform as the 670 or so repertoires of the first cohort. This was reported in a later analysis. Findings and limits, study-wide: Most TCR sequences were uncommon, yet certain public TCRs appeared in many donors. In vitro assays verified that three CMV-associated chains recognized CMV antigens specifically. Altogether, more than 150 TCR beta chains were recorded as cytomegalovirus-associated.

A note on this clone: Antigen: not known.

This CDR3 has 11 amino acids. CDR1 and CDR2 (germline): SQVTM, ANQGSEA. The V and J ends lost 3 bases and 7 bases respectively, with 4 bases between them. Using immunoSEQ multiplex PCR, the repertoire was profiled, and TCRdb retains in-frame clones only, with some absent. This table has a few hundred thousand clones, 88% appearing once. The V gene is TRBV29-1, the J gene TRBJ2-6; D not certain. The receptor was derived from a woman aged 18-29 years in good health and CMV-seronegative. Material for sequencing was PBMCs. In nucleotides, the CDR3 is TGCAGCGTTGATATAGCCAACGTCCTGACTTTC. Translating gives CSVDIANVLTF.